This T cell receptor beta chain was profiled in a study of cytomegalovirus exposure and HLA in healthy donors. As for this clone: The antigen remains undetermined.

Per germline, CDR1 GTSNPN and CDR2 SVGIG (reference sequence). V was pared by 7 bases and J by 3 bases, with 16 bases between. The CDR3 has 13 residues. PCR was performed using 60 Vbeta and 13 Jbeta primers. Profiling relied on immunoSEQ multiplex PCR, and the TCRdb table lists in-frame clones only, not all of them. The sample has roughly 150,000 clones, 80% seen once. Nominally healthy donors provided the samples, though records likely missed some immune exposures. Regarding the study as a whole: Investigators reported 150 to 200 TCR beta chains as tied to cytomegalovirus. In an earlier analysis, most TCR beta V segments were productive about 87% or about 30% of the time. Most TCR sequences were uncommon, yet certain public TCRs appeared in many donors.

The sample comprised PBMCs. The rearrangement links TRBV30 to TRBJ2-7; tentative D call: TRBD1 (6 bases). The origin of this receptor is a woman between 35 and 50 years old in good health and CMV-seronegative. CDR3 DNA: TGTGCCTCCTCTAGGACAGTCGTCTACGAGCAGTACTTC. Encoded protein: CASSRTVVYEQYF.